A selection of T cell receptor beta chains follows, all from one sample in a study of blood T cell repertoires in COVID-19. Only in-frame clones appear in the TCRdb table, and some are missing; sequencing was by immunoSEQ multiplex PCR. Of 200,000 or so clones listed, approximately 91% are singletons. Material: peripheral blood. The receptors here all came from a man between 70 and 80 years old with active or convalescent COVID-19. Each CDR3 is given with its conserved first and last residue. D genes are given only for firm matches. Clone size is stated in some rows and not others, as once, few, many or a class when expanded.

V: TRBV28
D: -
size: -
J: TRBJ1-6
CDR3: CASSSPMGANSPLHF
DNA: TGTGCCAGCAGTTCCCCGATGGGGGCGAATTCACCCCTCCACTTT

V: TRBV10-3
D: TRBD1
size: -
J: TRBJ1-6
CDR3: CAISESLGQGRLNSPLHF
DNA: TGTGCCATCAGTGAGTCTCTGGGACAGGGGAGGCTAAATTCACCCCTCCACTTT

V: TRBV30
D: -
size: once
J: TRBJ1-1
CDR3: CAWNERNTEAFF
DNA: TGTGCCTGGAATGAGCGGAACACTGAAGCTTTCTTT

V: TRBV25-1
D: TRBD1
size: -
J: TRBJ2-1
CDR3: CASSPRDRGSYNEQFF
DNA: TGTGCCAGCAGTCCCCGCGACAGGGGCTCCTACAATGAGCAGTTCTTC

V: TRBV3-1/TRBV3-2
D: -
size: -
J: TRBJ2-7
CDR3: CASSLVAGEQYF
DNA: TGTGCCAGCAGCCTAGTCGCGGGGGAGCAGTACTTC

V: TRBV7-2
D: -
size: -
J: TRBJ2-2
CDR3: CASSPPTGSNTGELFF
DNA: TGTGCCAGCAGCCCCCCGACGGGGTCGAACACCGGGGAGCTGTTTTTT

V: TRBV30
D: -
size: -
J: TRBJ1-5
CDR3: CAWSSGEGQPQHF
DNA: TGTGCCTGGAGTTCGGGGGAAGGTCAGCCCCAGCATTTT

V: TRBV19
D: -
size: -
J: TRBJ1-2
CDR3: CASSTQANYGYTF
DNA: TGTGCCAGTAGTACCCAGGCTAACTATGGCTACACCTTC

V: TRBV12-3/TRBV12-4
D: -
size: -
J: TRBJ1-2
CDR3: CASNFQGNYGYTF
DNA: TGTGCCAGCAACTTCCAGGGGAACTATGGCTACACCTTC

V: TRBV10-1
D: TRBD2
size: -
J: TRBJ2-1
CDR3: CASSDGTSGIYNEQFF
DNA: TGCGCCAGCAGTGATGGGACTAGCGGGATCTACAATGAGCAGTTCTTC

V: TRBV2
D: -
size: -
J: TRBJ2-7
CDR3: CASGISRGYEQYF
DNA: TGTGCCAGCGGAATCAGCCGAGGCTACGAGCAGTACTTC

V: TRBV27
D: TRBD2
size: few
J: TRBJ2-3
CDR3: CASSSQRGGNTDTQYF
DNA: TGTGCCAGCAGTTCCCAGCGGGGGGGGAACACAGATACGCAGTATTTT

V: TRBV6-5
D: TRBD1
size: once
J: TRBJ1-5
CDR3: CASSYTGGGQPQHF
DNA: TGTGCCAGCAGTTACACAGGGGGCGGTCAGCCCCAGCATTTT

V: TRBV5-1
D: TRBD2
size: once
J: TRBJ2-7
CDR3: CASRSLADSYEQYF
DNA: TGCGCCAGCAGGTCACTAGCGGACTCCTACGAGCAGTACTTC

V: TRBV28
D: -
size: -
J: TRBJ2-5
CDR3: CASSLAGSQETQYF
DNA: TGTGCCAGCAGTTTAGCTGGGAGCCAAGAGACCCAGTACTTC

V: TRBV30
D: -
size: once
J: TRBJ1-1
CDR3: CAWSRGLGGGTEAFF
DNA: TGTGCCTGGAGTAGGGGGTTAGGAGGCGGCACTGAAGCTTTCTTT

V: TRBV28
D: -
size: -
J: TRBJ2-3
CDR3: CASSERVARTDTQYF
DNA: TGTGCCAGCAGCGAGCGGGTCGCACGCACAGATACGCAGTATTTT

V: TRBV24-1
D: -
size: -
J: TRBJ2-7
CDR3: CATSGLQGSSYEQYF
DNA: TGTGCCACCAGTGGTCTACAGGGAAGCTCCTACGAGCAGTACTTC

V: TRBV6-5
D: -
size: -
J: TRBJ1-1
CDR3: CASSYSWGSGTEAFF
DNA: TGTGCCAGCAGTTACTCGTGGGGCTCGGGCACTGAAGCTTTCTTT

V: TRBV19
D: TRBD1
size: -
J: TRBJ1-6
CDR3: CASSPRTGDSSYNSPLHF
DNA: TGTGCCAGTAGTCCCCGGACAGGCGATAGCTCCTATAATTCACCCCTCCACTTT

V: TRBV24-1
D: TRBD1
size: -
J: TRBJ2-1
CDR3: CATSEKATTGGRSYNEQFF
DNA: TGTGCCACCAGTGAGAAGGCCACTACAGGGGGAAGATCCTACAATGAGCAGTTCTTC

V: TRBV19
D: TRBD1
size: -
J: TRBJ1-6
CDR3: CATRDSEGSYNSPLHF
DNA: TGTGCCACCCGGGACAGCGAAGGTTCCTATAATTCACCCCTCCACTTT

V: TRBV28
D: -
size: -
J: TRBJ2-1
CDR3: CASSLGSTSGFFGQFF
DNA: TGTGCCAGCAGTTTAGGTTCTACTAGTGGGTTTTTCGGGCAGTTCTTC

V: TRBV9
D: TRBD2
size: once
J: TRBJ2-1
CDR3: CASSETGTSGSLEQFF
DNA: TGTGCCAGCAGCGAGACCGGGACTAGCGGGAGTTTGGAGCAGTTCTTC

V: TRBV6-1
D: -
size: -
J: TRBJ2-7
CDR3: CASSETGTSYEQYF
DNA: TGTGCCAGCAGTGAAACAGGGACAAGCTACGAGCAGTACTTC

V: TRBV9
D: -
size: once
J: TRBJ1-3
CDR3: CASSVQQGAPGNTIYF
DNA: TGTGCCAGCAGCGTCCAACAAGGGGCTCCTGGAAACACCATATATTTT

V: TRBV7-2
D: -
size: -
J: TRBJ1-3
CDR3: CASSFDSSGNTIYF
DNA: TGTGCCAGCAGCTTTGACAGCTCTGGAAACACCATATATTTT

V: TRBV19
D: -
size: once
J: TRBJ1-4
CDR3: CASSKTGNLGEKLFF
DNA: TGTGCCAGTAGTAAAACAGGAAACCTTGGTGAAAAACTGTTTTTT

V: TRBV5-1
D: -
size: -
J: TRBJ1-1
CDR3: CASSWGGVNTEAFF
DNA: TGCGCCAGCAGCTGGGGCGGGGTGAACACTGAAGCTTTCTTT

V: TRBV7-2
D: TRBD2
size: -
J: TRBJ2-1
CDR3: CASSPQGGLDVEQFF
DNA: TGTGCCAGCAGCCCCCAGGGAGGGTTGGACGTTGAGCAGTTCTTC

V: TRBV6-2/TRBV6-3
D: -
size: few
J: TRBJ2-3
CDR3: CASSYVQGIRTDTQYF
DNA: TGTGCCAGCAGTTACGTCCAGGGGATACGCACAGATACGCAGTATTTT

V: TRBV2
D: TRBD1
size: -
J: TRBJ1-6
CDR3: CASRQGDYNSPLHF
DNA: TGTGCCAGCAGGCAGGGGGACTATAATTCACCCCTCCACTTT

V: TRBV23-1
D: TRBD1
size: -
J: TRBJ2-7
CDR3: CASSQSMAHRDSHEQYF
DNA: TGCGCCAGCAGTCAATCGATGGCTCACAGGGACAGCCACGAGCAGTACTTC

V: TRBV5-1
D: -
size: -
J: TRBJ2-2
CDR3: CASSFDTTVANTGELFF
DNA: TGCGCCAGCAGCTTTGACACAACAGTCGCGAACACCGGGGAGCTGTTTTTT

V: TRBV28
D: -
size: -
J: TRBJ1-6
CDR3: CASSLYRNNNSPLHF
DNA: TGTGCCAGCAGTTTATACAGAAACAATAATTCACCCCTCCACTTT

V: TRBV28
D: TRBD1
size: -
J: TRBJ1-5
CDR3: CASSPSTGHIQPQHF
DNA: TGTGCCAGCAGTCCATCGACAGGGCACATTCAGCCCCAGCATTTT

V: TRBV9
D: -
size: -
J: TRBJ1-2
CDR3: CASLGGEGGSYDGYTF
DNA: TGTGCCAGCCTTGGGGGCGAGGGCGGGTCGTATGATGGCTACACCTTC

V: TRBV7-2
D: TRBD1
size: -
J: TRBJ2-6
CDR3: CASRSGGAGANVLTF
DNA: TGTGCCAGCAGATCAGGGGGCGCTGGGGCCAACGTCCTGACTTTC

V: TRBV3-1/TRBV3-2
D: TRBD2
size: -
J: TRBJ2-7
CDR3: CASSLGTSGGLEQYF
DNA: TGTGCCAGCAGCCTCGGGACTAGCGGGGGATTGGAGCAGTACTTC

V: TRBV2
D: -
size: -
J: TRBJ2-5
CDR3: CASKVREAETQYF
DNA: TGTGCCAGCAAGGTTAGGGAGGCGGAGACCCAGTACTTC

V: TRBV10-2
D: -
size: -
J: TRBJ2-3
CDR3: CASSESTVGTDTQYF
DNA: TGCGCCAGCAGTGAGTCGACAGTAGGGACAGATACGCAGTATTTT

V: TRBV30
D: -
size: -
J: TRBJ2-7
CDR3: CAWSVGTRGSYEQYF
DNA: TGTGCCTGGAGTGTAGGTACCAGGGGCTCCTACGAGCAGTACTTC

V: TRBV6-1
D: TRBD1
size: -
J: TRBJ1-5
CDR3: CASSASRGTGRNLPQHF
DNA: TGTGCCAGCAGTGCCTCCCGCGGGACAGGCCGCAATTTGCCCCAGCATTTT

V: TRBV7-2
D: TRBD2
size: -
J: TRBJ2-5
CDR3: CASSPSLAGGWGPHF
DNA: TGTGCCAGCAGCCCCTCCCTAGCGGGGGGGTGGGGCCCGCACTTC

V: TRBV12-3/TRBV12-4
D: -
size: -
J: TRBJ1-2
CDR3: CASSFVRSYGYTF
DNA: TGTGCCAGCAGTTTTGTCCGGAGCTATGGCTACACCTTC